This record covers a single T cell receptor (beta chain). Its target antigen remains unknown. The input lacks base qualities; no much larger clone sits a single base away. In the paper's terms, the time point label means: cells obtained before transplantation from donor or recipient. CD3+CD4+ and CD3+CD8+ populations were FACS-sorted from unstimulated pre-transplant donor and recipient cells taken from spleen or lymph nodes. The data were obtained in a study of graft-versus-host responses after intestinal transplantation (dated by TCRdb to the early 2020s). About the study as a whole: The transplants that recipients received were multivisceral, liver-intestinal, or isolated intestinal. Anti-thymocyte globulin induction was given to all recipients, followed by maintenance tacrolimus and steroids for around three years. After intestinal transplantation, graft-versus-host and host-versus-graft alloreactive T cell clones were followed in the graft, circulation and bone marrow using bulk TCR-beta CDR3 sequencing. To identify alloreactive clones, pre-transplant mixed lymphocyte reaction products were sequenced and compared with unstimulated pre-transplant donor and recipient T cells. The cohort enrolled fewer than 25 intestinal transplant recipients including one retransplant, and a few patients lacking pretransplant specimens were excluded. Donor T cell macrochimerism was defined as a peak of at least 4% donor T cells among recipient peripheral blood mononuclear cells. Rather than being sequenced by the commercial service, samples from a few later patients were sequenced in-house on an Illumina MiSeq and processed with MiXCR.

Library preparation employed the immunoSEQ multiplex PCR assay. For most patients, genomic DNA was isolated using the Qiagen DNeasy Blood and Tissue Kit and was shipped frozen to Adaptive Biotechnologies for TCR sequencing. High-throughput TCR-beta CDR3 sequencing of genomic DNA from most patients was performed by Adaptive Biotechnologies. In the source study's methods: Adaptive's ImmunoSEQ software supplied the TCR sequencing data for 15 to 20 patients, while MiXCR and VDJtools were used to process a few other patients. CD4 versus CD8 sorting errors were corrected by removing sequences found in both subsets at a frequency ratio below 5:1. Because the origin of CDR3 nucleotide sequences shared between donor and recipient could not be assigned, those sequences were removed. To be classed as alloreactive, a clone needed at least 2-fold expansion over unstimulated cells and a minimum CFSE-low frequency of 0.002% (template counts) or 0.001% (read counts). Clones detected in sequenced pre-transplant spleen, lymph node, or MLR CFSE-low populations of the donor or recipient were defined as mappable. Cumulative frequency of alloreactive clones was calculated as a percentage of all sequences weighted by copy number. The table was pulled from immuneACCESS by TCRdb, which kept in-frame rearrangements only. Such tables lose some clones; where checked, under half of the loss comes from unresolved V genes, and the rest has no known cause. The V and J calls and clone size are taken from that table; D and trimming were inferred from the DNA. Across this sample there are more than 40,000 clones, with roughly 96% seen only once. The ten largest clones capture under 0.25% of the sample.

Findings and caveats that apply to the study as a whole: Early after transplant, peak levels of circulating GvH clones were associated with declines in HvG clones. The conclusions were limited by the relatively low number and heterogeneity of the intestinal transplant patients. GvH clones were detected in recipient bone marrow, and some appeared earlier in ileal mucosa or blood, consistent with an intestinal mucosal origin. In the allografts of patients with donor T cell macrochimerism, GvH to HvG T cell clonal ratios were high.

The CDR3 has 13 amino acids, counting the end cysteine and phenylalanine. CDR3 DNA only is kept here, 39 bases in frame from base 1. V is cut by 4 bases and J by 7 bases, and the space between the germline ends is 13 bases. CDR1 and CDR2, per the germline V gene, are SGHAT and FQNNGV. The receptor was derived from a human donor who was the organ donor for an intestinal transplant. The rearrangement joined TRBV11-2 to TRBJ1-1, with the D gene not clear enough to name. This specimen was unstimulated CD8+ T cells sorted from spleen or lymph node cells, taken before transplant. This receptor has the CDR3 CASSYPDDIEAFF. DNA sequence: TGTGCCAGCAGCTACCCGGACGATATTGAAGCTTTCTTT.